This T cell receptor beta chain was captured by sequencing in a study of regulatory T cells in long-lasting Graves disease. The time point was: newly diagnosed GD, antithyroid drugs for less than 3 months. RNA from PBMCs was the source of the TCR library. To make TCR beta libraries, researchers used iRepertoire HTBI primers and Arm-PCR of CDR3 regions. TCRdb recomputed calls from the multiplex PCR reads with MiXCR, one row per CDR3 protein. The table has about 420,000 distinct CDR3 sequences, 16% seen once; the top ten hold about 23%. This CDR3 has 13 residues. The V gene lost 5 bases and the J gene lost 5 bases, with 12 bases spanning the gap. Germline CDR1 and CDR2: SEHNR and FQNEAQ (reference sequence). This same sample was also taken into another study, of T cells in Graves' hyperthyroidism and ophthalmopathy.

The clonotype originates from a woman between 18 and 30 years old with Graves disease. The gene calls are TRBV7-9 and TRBJ2-5; no firm D call. Sequenced here: peripheral blood mononuclear cells (PBMCs), sampled at new diagnosis, from a patient treated with antithyroid drugs. The CDR3 DNA sequence: TGTGCCAGCAGCCTTCACCTGATCGAGACCCAGTACTTC. Translated: CASSLHLIETQYF.